One and the same sample provided the 31 T cell receptor beta chains below, sequenced in a study of early T cells in non-severe SARS-CoV-2 infection. TCRdb reprocessed the 5' RACE reads with MiXCR, giving one entry per CDR3 protein. Of fewer than 130,000 distinct CDR3 sequences in the sample, roughly 12% were seen once. The material was whole blood, obtained at baseline. The source of these receptors is an adult who was a healthcare worker with PCR-confirmed SARS-CoV-2 infection or an uninfected control (not recorded which).

This clonotype was seen repeatedly, ten times or more. The chain couples TRBV4-2 to TRBJ2-2; TRBD2 agrees at 7 bases. Per the germline V gene, CDR1 is LGHNA and CDR2 is YNFKEQ. The CDR3 is 16 residues long. The J segment lost 6 bases and the V segment lost 6 bases, leaving 13 bases of the junction unmatched. CDR3 in amino acids: CASSLRGGNGAGELFF. CDR3 DNA sequence: TGTGCCAGCAGTCTGAGGGGAGGGAATGGGGCCGGGGAGCTGTTTTTT.

As to this clonotype: At one end the junction does not follow the germline gene, possibly because of a read error. This chain connects TRBV20-1 to TRBJ2-1; TRBD1 might be the D (6 bases). CDR1 DFQATT and CDR2 SNEGSKA come from the germline V gene (reference sequence). The CDR3 sequence is 11 residues long. The CDR3 bases are TGCGGTGCTCACAGGGTAAATGAGCAGTTCTTC. Translation gives CGAHRVNEQFF.

The rearrangement uses TRBV2 and TRBJ1-1; maybe TRBD1 (6 bases). The CDR3 loop spans 10 amino acids. Per germline, CDR1 SNHLY and CDR2 FYNNEI. V lost 6 bases to trimming and J lost 8 bases, with 7 bases between them. This chain's CDR3 is CASRGTEAFF. The CDR3 bases are TGTGCCAGCAGGGGGACAGAAGCTTTCTTT.

Ten or more counts support this clonotype. J is TRBJ2-7 and V is TRBV5-4, with no clear D. CDR1 and CDR2 (germline): SGHNT, YYREEE (reference sequence). V shed 1 base and J shed 0 bases, with 5 bases lying between them. The length of the CDR3 is 13 residues. CDR3 in amino acids: CASSLLGSYEQYF. The CDR3 nucleotides are TGTGCCAGCAGCTTGCTGGGCTCCTACGAGCAGTACTTC.

DNA of the CDR3: TGTGCCTGGAGCGGATATAACACCGGGGAGCTGTTTTTT. Its translation: CAWSGYNTGELFF. The rearrangement uses TRBV30 and TRBJ2-2; no firm D call. Trimming shortened V by 3 bases and J by 2 bases, and 7 bases separated the two germline ends. CDR1 and CDR2 (germline): GTSNPN, SVGIG (reference sequence). CDR3 length: 13 amino acids.

This chain joins TRBV19 and TRBJ2-1; 9 positions agree with TRBD2. Germline loops: CDR1 LNHDA, CDR2 SQIVND (reference sequence). This CDR3 has 16 amino acids. V dropped 7 bases and J dropped 9; count of bases not matched to a gene: 16. The CDR3 region has the DNA TGTGCCAGTACCTCATACATGATAGCGGGAGCGGGTGAGCAGTTCTTC. Translation: CASTSYMIAGAGEQFF. The whole variable domain, filled in from reference TRBV19 and TRBJ2-1, reads DGGITQSPKYLFRKEGQNVTLSCEQNLNHDAMYWYRQDPGQGLRLIYYSQIVNDFQKGDIAEGYSVSREKKESFPLTVTSAQKNPTAFYLCASTSYMIAGAGEQFFGPGTRLTVL.

This clonotype has only a few counts. The rearrangement links TRBV5-4 to TRBJ2-7; possibly TRBD1 for D (5 bases). Per germline, CDR1 SGHNT and CDR2 YYREEE (reference sequence). The V and J ends lost 4 bases and 1 base respectively, with 12 bases between them. There are 14 residues in the CDR3. CDR3 amino acids: CASSPSDSSYEQYF. CDR3 bases: TGTGCCAGCAGCCCGTCTGACAGTTCCTACGAGCAGTACTTC. Complete variable domain (other parts from reference TRBV5-4 and TRBJ2-7): ETGVTQSPTHLIKTRGQQVTLRCSSQSGHNTVSWYQQALGQGPQFIFQYYREEENGRGNFPPRFSGLQFPNYSSELNVNALELDDSALYLCASSPSDSSYEQYFGPGTRLTVT.

V gene TRBV5-1 combines with J gene TRBJ2-7; TRBD2 matches at 9 bases. The germline gives CDR1 SGHRS, CDR2 YFSETQ. V shed 3 bases and J 3 bases; nucleotides not matched to a gene: 7. CDR3 length equals 15 residues. CDR3 coding DNA: TGCGCCAGCAGCTCCGTCGGACTAGCGAGCTACGAGCAGTACTTC. It specifies CASSSVGLASYEQYF. Full variable domain (rest looked up from reference TRBV5-1 and TRBJ2-7): KAGVTQTPRYLIKTRGQQVTLSCSPISGHRSVSWYQQTPGQGLQFLFEYFSETQRNKGNFPGRFSGRQFSNSRSEMNVSTLELGDSALYLCASSSVGLASYEQYFGPGTRLTVT.

V gene TRBV4-1 combines with J gene TRBJ1-5; 8 positions match TRBD1. V shed 4 bases and J 8 bases; nucleotides not matched to a gene: 7. This CDR3 region has 14 residues. CDR1 and CDR2 from the germline V gene are MGHRA and YSYEKL. The CDR3 DNA sequence: TGCGCCAGCAGCCTCCGGACAGGGCAGAAGCCCCAGCATTTT. Translation: CASSLRTGQKPQHF.

V and J are TRBV20-1 and TRBJ2-1; D may correspond to TRBD1 or TRBD2 (6 bases each). This CDR3 has 17 residues. In germline, CDR1 is DFQATT, CDR2 SNEGSKA (reference sequence). V dropped 0 bases and J dropped 0 bases, with 15 bases sitting between them. The CDR3 region has the DNA TGCAGTGCTAGAGATCAAAGGGGGGTTAGCTCCTACAATGAGCAGTTCTTC. It encodes CSARDQRGVSSYNEQFF.

This clonotype was observed a few times. The chain has TRBV6-1 and TRBJ1-6; D ambiguous. The CDR3 contains 14 residues. The V end lost 3 bases, the J end lost 7 bases, and 10 bases lay between the germline ends. In germline, CDR1 is MNHNS, CDR2 SASEGT. The CDR3 bases are TGTGCCAGCAGTGAGTGGCCGCGAAATTCACCCCTCCACTTT. Translated: CASSEWPRNSPLHF.

This clonotype has only a few counts. The junction does not match germline at one end; this may be a read error. V and J are TRBV28 and TRBJ2-7, with 9 bases matching TRBD1. CDR3 length: 11 amino acids. Germline loops: CDR1 MDHEN, CDR2 SYDVKM. The CDR3: CASRSRTGAVF. CDR3 coding DNA: TGTGCCAGCAGGTCCCGGACAGGGGCAGTCTTC.

This chain uses TRBV5-1 with TRBJ2-3; D ambiguous. The germline V gene has CDR1 SGHRS and CDR2 YFSETQ. The CDR3 contains 14 residues. With 0 bases removed from V and 6 bases from J, the gap between germline ends came to 11 bases. CDR3 DNA: TGCGCCAGCAGCTTGGTGGGCCTCGGCGATACGCAGTATTTT. This codes for CASSLVGLGDTQYF.

This clonotype showed up just a few times. The rearrangement uses TRBV7-9 and TRBJ2-3; TRBD1 agrees at 10 bases. Germline V gene data show CDR1 as SEHNR and CDR2 as FQNEAQ (reference sequence). This CDR3 comprises 17 residues. With V trimmed by 3 bases and J by 4 bases, 10 bases remained unmatched. The CDR3 coding sequence is TGTGCCAGCAGCTTGCGATCTCGACAGGGGGCGGCAGATACGCAGTATTTT. Translating gives CASSLRSRQGAADTQYF.

This clonotype has a handful of counts. The chain carries TRBV29-1 and TRBJ2-6, with TRBD1 matching 10 bases. The CDR3 is 14 amino acids. The ends lost 6 bases at V and 1 base at J; junction bases unmatched: 0. CDR1 is SQVTM and CDR2 is ANQGSEA in the germline V gene. CDR3 sequence: CSVGQGSGANVLTF. CDR3 in DNA: TGCAGCGTGGGACAGGGGTCTGGGGCCAACGTCCTGACTTTC.

This clonotype was seen repeatedly, ten times or more. The chain joins TRBV7-9 to TRBJ2-7; D remains ambiguous. With 2 bases removed from V and 4 bases from J, the gap between germline ends came to 12 bases. The CDR3 spans 14 residues. Germline CDR1 is SEHNR and CDR2 is FQNEAQ (reference sequence). CDR3: CASSLLGIGYEQYF. CDR3 nucleotides: TGTGCCAGCAGCTTACTGGGAATAGGGTACGAGCAGTACTTC.

Only a few counts were recorded for this clonotype. The chain joins TRBV24-1 to TRBJ2-1; weak D call: TRBD2 (5 bases). The V gene lost 1 base and the J gene lost 0 bases, with 9 bases spanning the gap. Germline V gives CDR1 KGHDR, CDR2 SFDVKD. The CDR3 consists of 16 residues. CDR3 in DNA: TGTGCCACCAGTGATTTAGGAGCGGACTCCTACAATGAGCAGTTCTTC. Its translation: CATSDLGADSYNEQFF.

This clonotype was seen a handful of times. V usage is TRBV18 and J usage is TRBJ1-1; tentatively, D is TRBD1 (5 bases). V was pared by 5 bases and J by 2 bases, with 9 bases between. The germline gives CDR1 KGHSH, CDR2 LQKENI. This CDR3 has 13 residues. In DNA form, the CDR3 reads TGTGCCAGCTCAGAGACAGAAAACACTGAAGCTTTCTTT. Encoded protein: CASSETENTEAFF.

The table lists this clonotype with a few counts. The gene calls are TRBV7-8 and TRBJ2-1; 10 bases align to TRBD2. V lost 2 bases to trimming and J lost 5 bases; unmatched junction nucleotides: 12. Germline V CDR1 and CDR2: SGHVS, FQNEAQ. The CDR3 runs to 18 residues. CDR3 amino acids: CASSLMASGGRVDNEQFF. CDR3 sequence (DNA): TGTGCCAGCAGCTTAATGGCTAGCGGGGGCCGGGTGGACAATGAGCAGTTCTTC.

This clonotype has just a few counts. The chain recombines TRBV6-6 with TRBJ1-2; D unclear. CDR1 is MNHNY, CDR2 SVGAGI, per germline (reference sequence). Trimming cost V 0 bases and J 4 bases, with 9 bases left between them. The CDR3 loop spans 14 amino acids. The CDR3 bases are TGTGCCAGCAGTTACTCGGAGGGAATCTATGGCTACACCTTC. Its translation is CASSYSEGIYGYTF.

V usage is TRBV7-3 and J usage is TRBJ2-3, with TRBD2 identical over 10 bases. Losses at the gene ends were 5 bases for V and 1 base for J; bases not matched to a gene: 12. This CDR3 has 18 residues. CDR1 SGHTA and CDR2 FQGTGA come from the germline V gene. CDR3 in amino acids: CASSALAGGPLGTDTQYF. The CDR3 DNA reads as TGTGCCAGCAGCGCATTAGCGGGGGGACCTCTGGGCACAGATACGCAGTATTTT.

The sample holds many counts of this clonotype. V is TRBV5-1 and J is TRBJ2-2; D is ambiguous. The CDR3 is made up of 19 amino acids. From germline, CDR1 is SGHRS and CDR2 YFSETQ. V was pared by 3 bases and J by 4 bases, with 25 bases between. The CDR3 DNA sequence: TGCGCCAGCAGCTCCGCGTGGGTGGTCGAATCCACCATCACCGGGGAGCTGTTTTTT. It translates to CASSSAWVVESTITGELFF.

The chain links TRBV6-1 to TRBJ2-5, with 8 bases that match TRBD1. Germline V gene sequence: CDR1 MNHNS, CDR2 SASEGT. This CDR3 is built from 14 residues. V gave up 2 bases and J gave up 4 bases; unmatched junction bases: 3. CDR3 nucleotides: TGTGCCAGCAGTGAACCAACAGGGGGAGAGACCCAGTACTTC. Its translation: CASSEPTGGETQYF.

The table lists this clonotype with a few counts. V gene TRBV5-4 combines with J gene TRBJ1-4; D not resolved. Looked up from germline, CDR1 is SGHNT and CDR2 is YYREEE (reference sequence). The V end lost 3 bases, the J end lost 8 bases, and 11 bases lay between the germline ends. There are 13 residues in the CDR3. The CDR3 DNA follows: TGTGCCAGCAGCTCGGCCTTGGCGGAAAAACTGTTTTTT. Protein sequence: CASSSALAEKLFF.

J is TRBJ2-7 and V is TRBV29-1; 10 bases match TRBD1. Germline assignment: CDR1 SQVTM and CDR2 ANQGSEA. The J segment lost 2 bases and the V segment lost 7 bases, leaving 5 bases of the junction unmatched. The CDR3 is made up of 13 amino acids. The chain's CDR3 is CSAGTGVPYEQYF. The CDR3 DNA sequence: TGCAGCGCCGGGACAGGGGTGCCCTACGAGCAGTACTTC.

The chain couples TRBV29-1 to TRBJ2-7; D is possibly TRBD1 (6 bases). The germline CDR1 and CDR2 sequences are SQVTM and ANQGSEA. This CDR3 is built from 11 residues. With 6 bases removed from V and 3 bases from J, the gap between germline ends came to 9 bases. The chain's CDR3 is CSVYRDYEQYF. The CDR3 region has the DNA TGCAGCGTGTACAGGGACTACGAGCAGTACTTC.

This clonotype has just a few counts. This chain joins TRBV14 and TRBJ1-2; 7 bases are shared with TRBD1. The CDR3 extends over 15 amino acids. Trimming at V came to 4 bases and at J to 6 bases, leaving 11 bases not matched to a gene. Germline V gene lookup returns CDR1 SGHDN and CDR2 FVKESK. This chain's CDR3 is CASSRWIGQDNGYTF. DNA for the CDR3: TGTGCCAGCAGCCGCTGGATCGGACAGGATAATGGCTACACCTTC.

This clonotype occurred a few times. The CDR3 reads CASSPHLAGTYEQYF. CDR3 nucleotides: TGCGCCAGCAGCCCTCACCTAGCGGGGACCTACGAGCAGTACTTC. The rearrangement uses TRBV4-1 and TRBJ2-7, with 9 bases that match TRBD2. This CDR3 comprises 15 residues. After removal of 4 bases from V and 2 bases from J, the junction contained 6 bases not matched to a gene. Germline assignment: CDR1 MGHRA and CDR2 YSYEKL.

This clonotype appeared a few times. The chain carries TRBV30 and TRBJ1-4; D is ambiguous. Germline CDR1 and CDR2: GTSNPN and SVGIG (reference sequence). Trimming shortened V by 1 base and J by 3 bases, and 6 bases separated the two germline ends. This CDR3 spans 13 amino acids. The CDR3 sequence: CAWSARPNEKLFF. CDR3 DNA sequence: TGTGCCTGGAGTGCAAGACCTAATGAAAAACTGTTTTTT.

The chain carries TRBV5-1 and TRBJ2-2; TRBD1 is a possible D gene (5 bases). The CDR3 has 15 amino acids. The V and J ends lost 1 base and 3 bases respectively, with 10 bases between them. Germline V gene lookup returns CDR1 SGHRS and CDR2 YFSETQ. The CDR3 spells CASSLMGPDTGELFF. CDR3 coding DNA: TGCGCCAGCAGCTTGATGGGGCCCGACACCGGGGAGCTGTTTTTT.

V usage is TRBV3-1 and J usage is TRBJ1-2; 7 nucleotides line up with TRBD1. From germline, CDR1 is LGHDT and CDR2 YNNKEL (reference sequence). The V segment lost 2 bases and the J segment 7 bases; nucleotides outside the gene matches: 10. This CDR3 spans 15 amino acids. The CDR3 protein is CASSQSRQGLGGYTF. The CDR3 bases are TGTGCCAGCAGCCAATCACGACAGGGCTTGGGTGGCTACACCTTC.